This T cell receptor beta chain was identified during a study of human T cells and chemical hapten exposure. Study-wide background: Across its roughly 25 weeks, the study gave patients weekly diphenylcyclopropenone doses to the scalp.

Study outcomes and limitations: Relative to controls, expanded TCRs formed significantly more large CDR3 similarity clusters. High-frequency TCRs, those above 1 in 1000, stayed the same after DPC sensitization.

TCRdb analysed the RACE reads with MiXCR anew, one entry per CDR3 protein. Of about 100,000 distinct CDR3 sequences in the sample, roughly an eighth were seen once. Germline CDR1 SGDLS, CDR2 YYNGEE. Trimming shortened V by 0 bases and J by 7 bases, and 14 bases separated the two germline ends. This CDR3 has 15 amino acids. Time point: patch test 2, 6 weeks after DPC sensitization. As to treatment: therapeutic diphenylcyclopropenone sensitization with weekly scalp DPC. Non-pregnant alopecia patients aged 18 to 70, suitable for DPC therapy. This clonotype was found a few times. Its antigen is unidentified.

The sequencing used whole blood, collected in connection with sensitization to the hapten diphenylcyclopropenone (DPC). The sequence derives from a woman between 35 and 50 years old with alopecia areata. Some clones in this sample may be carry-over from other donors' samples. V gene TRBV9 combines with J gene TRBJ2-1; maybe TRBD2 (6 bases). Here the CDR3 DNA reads TGTGCCAGCAGCGTAGTGGGGGGAGCTTGGAATGAGCAGTTCTTC. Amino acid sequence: CASSVVGGAWNEQFF.